This entry describes one T cell receptor (beta chain). The antigen remains unidentified. The sample belongs to a study of blood T cells in healthy people across ages. Points from the study as a whole: Significant beta diversity loss was already apparent by age 40, declining roughly linearly.

A second about 7 to 12 cycle PCR used barcoded and J-beta primers. A minimum of 3 million CDR3-containing paired-end reads was obtained for each sample. Each CDR3 protein is one row after TCRdb ran MiXCR on the 5' RACE reads. The sample lists roughly 1.4 million distinct CDR3 sequences, 55% to 75% occurring once. The sample was blood. The TCR originated in a man younger than 30 in good health.

The CDR3 coding sequence is TGCGCAAGCCGAGGGATCCTATCCTACAATGAGCAGTTCTTC. It codes for CASRGILSYNEQFF. V is TRBV5-1 and J is TRBJ2-1, with D tentatively TRBD2 (5 bases). Germline V gene data show CDR1 as SGHRS and CDR2 as YFSETQ. The length of the CDR3 is 14 residues.